The 16 T cell receptor beta chains in this list originate from one sample, sequenced in a study of Ad26.COV2.S vaccination and SARS-CoV-2 variants. Sample treatment: roughly 19 received Ad26.COV2.S at low or high dose, single or two shots; a few received placebo; per-sample allocation not given. At day 63 after the first vaccine or placebo injection, samples were drawn. Clones were sequenced by immunoSEQ multiplex PCR, and TCRdb holds only the in-frame ones, with some missing. The sample includes roughly 450,000 clones, 80% to 95% of them seen just once. Sequenced material: peripheral blood, taken in a trial of Ad26.COV2.S vaccine versus placebo. These receptors were obtained from a person aged 18-60 years who received the Ad26.COV2.S COVID-19 vaccine or a placebo.

The chain recombines TRBV4-3 with TRBJ1-2; the match to TRBD1 covers 8 bases. CDR1 is LGHNA, CDR2 YSLEER, per germline. This CDR3 contains 15 residues. Trimming removed 0 bases from V and 6 bases from J; junction bases left unmatched: 6. CDR3 DNA: TGCGCCAGCAGCCAAGATTCGACAGGGGTGGATGGCTACACCTTC. Protein product: CASSQDSTGVDGYTF.

The chain combines TRBV6-6 with TRBJ2-7, with a weak D call TRBD2 (6 bases). This CDR3 region has 15 residues. Deletions cut 5 bases from V and 2 bases from J, with 16 bases between. Germline V gene sequence: CDR1 MNHNY, CDR2 SVGAGI (reference sequence). For the CDR3, the DNA is TGTGCCAGCAGTCCATCATGGGAGGCAACCTACGAGCAGTACTTC. This translates into CASSPSWEATYEQYF.

J is TRBJ1-5 and V is TRBV24-1; D gene ambiguous. Looked up from germline, CDR1 is KGHDR and CDR2 is SFDVKD. CDR3 length equals 10 residues. Here the CDR3 reads CAIGNQPQHF. CDR3 nucleotides: TGTGCGATTGGCAATCAGCCCCAGCATTTT.

This chain connects TRBV28 to TRBJ2-7, with a tentative D call TRBD2 (6 bases). Looked up from germline, CDR1 is MDHEN and CDR2 is SYDVKM. V lost 4 bases and J 4 bases, leaving 17 bases between the germline ends. The CDR3 runs 15 residues. The CDR3 loop reads CASSSAGSRMYEQYF. In DNA, the CDR3 is TGTGCCAGCAGTTCAGCCGGGAGCAGGATGTACGAGCAGTACTTC.

V and J are TRBV30 and TRBJ2-1; D unresolved. Trimming shortened V by 2 bases and J by 0 bases, and 11 bases separated the two germline ends. Germline lookup yields CDR1 GTSNPN and CDR2 SVGIG (reference sequence). The CDR3 has 15 residues. CDR3 sequence: CAWSRGASSYNEQFF. In DNA, the CDR3 is TGTGCCTGGAGTCGCGGCGCGAGCTCCTACAATGAGCAGTTCTTC. The full variable domain, completed using reference TRBV30 and TRBJ2-1, is SQTIHQWPATLVQPVGSPLSLECTVEGTSNPNLYWYRQAAGRGLQLLFYSVGIGQISSEVPQNLSASRPQDRQFILSSKKLLLSDSGFYLCAWSRGASSYNEQFFGPGTRLTVL.

The chain links TRBV6-2 or TRBV6-3 to TRBJ2-4; a weak D match, TRBD2 (5 bases). The V end lost 2 bases, the J end lost 2 bases, and 13 bases lay between the germline ends. CDR3 length: 16 residues. The germline V gene encodes CDR1 MNHEY and CDR2 SVGEGT. CDR3 bases: TGTGCCAGCAGTTACGACCTAGCAGGACCCAAAAACATTCAGTACTTC. Translation gives CASSYDLAGPKNIQYF.

The V and J genes are TRBV28 and TRBJ2-1; 9 bases agree with TRBD2. CDR1 is MDHEN and CDR2 is SYDVKM in the germline V gene. CDR3 size: 17 residues. After removal of 7 bases from V and 5 bases from J, the junction contained 15 bases not matched to a gene. As DNA, the CDR3 is TGTGCCAGCACTCCCCCTGCGGGAGGGCCGAGGGACAATGAGCAGTTCTTC. Its protein is CASTPPAGGPRDNEQFF.

The genes are TRBV27 and TRBJ2-5; 7 bases match TRBD1. V gave up 0 bases and J gave up 2 bases; unmatched junction bases: 15. The CDR3 consists of 19 residues. CDR1 MNHEY and CDR2 SMNVEV come from the germline V gene (reference sequence). The CDR3 here is CASSLSRTGQSGPQETQYF. Written as DNA, the CDR3 is TGTGCCAGCAGTTTATCGCGGACAGGACAGTCAGGGCCACAAGAGACCCAGTACTTC.

The chain carries TRBV3-1 (or the pseudogene TRBV3-2) and TRBJ2-7; TRBD2 agrees at 7 bases. There are 14 residues in the CDR3. Germline V gene data show CDR1 as LGHDT and CDR2 as YNNKEL (reference sequence). The trim removed 4 bases at V and 3 bases at J, leaving 6 bases unmatched. CDR3 sequence (DNA): TGTGCCAGCAGCCGGTCCGGGGGGAGCTACGAGCAGTACTTC. It encodes CASSRSGGSYEQYF.

V gene TRBV14 combines with J gene TRBJ1-6; D might be TRBD1 (5 bases). V lost 3 bases to trimming and J lost 10 bases, with 16 bases between them. The CDR3 totals 15 residues. The germline CDR1 and CDR2 sequences are SGHDN and FVKESK. The CDR3 DNA reads as TGTGCCAGCAGCCACGATGGGGGGATCGGCTCACCCCTCCACTTT. It specifies CASSHDGGIGSPLHF. Complete variable domain (other parts from reference TRBV14 and TRBJ1-6): EAGVTQFPSHSVIEKGQTVTLRCDPISGHDNLYWYRRVMGKEIKFLLHFVKESKQDESGMPNNRFLAERTGGTYSTLKVQPAELEDSGVYFCASSHDGGIGSPLHFGNGTRLTVT.

The V call is TRBV4-3, the J call TRBJ1-1, with D maybe TRBD1 (6 bases). Germline assignment: CDR1 LGHNA and CDR2 YSLEER. Trimming removed 0 bases from V and 1 base from J, with 9 bases in between. This CDR3 is 15 amino acids long. CDR3 bases: TGCGCCAGCAGCCAAGACGGGACAACGAACACTGAAGCTTTCTTT. Translated: CASSQDGTTNTEAFF.

The J gene is TRBJ2-7, the V gene TRBV19; D is uncertain. CDR3 length equals 11 residues. The germline gives CDR1 LNHDA, CDR2 SQIVND (reference sequence). V lost 4 bases, J lost 3 bases, and 4 bases lay in between. CDR3 in amino acids: CASSTGYEQYF. As DNA, the CDR3 is TGTGCCAGTAGTACCGGCTACGAGCAGTACTTC.

The chain has TRBV27 and TRBJ2-3; no clear D gene. V was clipped by 5 bases and J by 4 bases, with 16 bases between them. CDR3 length: 15 amino acids. Per germline, CDR1 MNHEY and CDR2 SMNVEV (reference sequence). The CDR3, as DNA: TGTGCCAGCAGTCCCCTCCCTGGTTTGGCAGATACGCAGTATTTT. Translating gives CASSPLPGLADTQYF.

The chain joins TRBV24-1 to TRBJ2-7; 8 bases align to TRBD1. Germline CDR1 KGHDR, CDR2 SFDVKD. Losses at the gene ends were 6 bases for V and 0 bases for J; bases not matched to a gene: 9. This CDR3 contains 16 residues. In DNA form, the CDR3 reads TGTGCCACCAGTTCTAAAACAGGGGGGAACTCCTACGAGCAGTACTTC. It codes for CATSSKTGGNSYEQYF.

The V gene is TRBV6-7, the J gene TRBJ2-4; possible D gene TRBD2, 6 bases. TRBV6-7 qualifies as an ORF whose function is uncertain. V lost 0 bases to trimming and J lost 0 bases, with 27 bases between them. This CDR3 region has 22 residues. CDR3 DNA sequence: TGTGCCAGCAGTTACTCATCGGGGTTAATGACGGAGGGATGCCTAGCCAAAAACATTCAGTACTTC. It encodes CASSYSSGLMTEGCLAKNIQYF.

The chain joins TRBV6-5 to TRBJ1-2; D gene uncertain. The V end lost 5 bases, the J end lost 4 bases, and 11 bases lay between the germline ends. CDR1 MNHEY and CDR2 SVGAGI come from the germline V gene. CDR3 size: 13 residues. CDR3 residues: CASSKTDTYGYTF. CDR3 sequence (DNA): TGTGCCAGCAGTAAGACGGATACCTATGGCTACACCTTC.